Detailed here is one TCR beta chain. Its antigen remains unidentified. This record comes from a study of CD8 T cells in ankylosing spondylitis. Overall study findings and caveats: What seemed typical of ankylosing spondylitis blood was a TCR beta motif built from fewer than ten highly homologous variants. Before this, some motif variants had been reported in reactive arthritis synovial fluid and blood.

5'-RACE, quantitative and with molecular barcodes, yielded the TCR beta libraries. MiXCR, applied by TCRdb to the 5' RACE reads, yields one record per CDR3 protein. The table records roughly 400,000 distinct CDR3 sequences, about 22% of them present only once. V was clipped by 1 base and J by 1 base, with 11 bases between them. Germline V gene sequence: CDR1 SGHTA, CDR2 FQGNSA. The CDR3 loop spans 16 amino acids. V usage is TRBV7-2 and J usage is TRBJ1-5; a weak D match, TRBD1 (5 bases). The specimen sequenced was blood, either unsorted or a sorted T cell fraction (not recorded which). This receptor was obtained from a male donor with ankylosing spondylitis. The DNA of the CDR3 is TGTGCCAGCAGCTTAGTCGCAGGGCCAAGCAATCAGCCCCAGCATTTT. It encodes CASSLVAGPSNQPQHF.